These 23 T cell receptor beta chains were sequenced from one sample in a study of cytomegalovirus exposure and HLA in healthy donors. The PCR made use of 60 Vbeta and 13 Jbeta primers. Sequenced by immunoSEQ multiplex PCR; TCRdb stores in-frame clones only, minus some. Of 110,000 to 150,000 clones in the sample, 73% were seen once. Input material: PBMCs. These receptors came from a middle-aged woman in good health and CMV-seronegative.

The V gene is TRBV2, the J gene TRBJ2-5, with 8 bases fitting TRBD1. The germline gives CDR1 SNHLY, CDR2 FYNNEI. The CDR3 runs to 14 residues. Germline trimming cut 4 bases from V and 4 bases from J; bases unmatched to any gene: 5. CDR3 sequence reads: CASSVTGGRETQYF. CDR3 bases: TGTGCCAGCAGTGTTACAGGGGGACGAGAGACCCAGTACTTC. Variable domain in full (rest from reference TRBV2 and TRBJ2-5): EPEVTQTPSHQVTQMGQEVILRCVPISNHLYFYWYRQILGQKVEFLVSFYNNEISEKSEIFDDQFSVERPDGSNFTLKIRSTKLEDSAMYFCASSVTGGRETQYFGPGTRLLVL.

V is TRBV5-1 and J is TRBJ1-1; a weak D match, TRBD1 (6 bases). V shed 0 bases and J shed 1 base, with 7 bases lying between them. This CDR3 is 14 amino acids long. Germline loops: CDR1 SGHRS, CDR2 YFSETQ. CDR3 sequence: CASSLGTENTEAFF. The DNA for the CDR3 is TGCGCCAGCAGCTTGGGGACAGAGAACACTGAAGCTTTCTTT.

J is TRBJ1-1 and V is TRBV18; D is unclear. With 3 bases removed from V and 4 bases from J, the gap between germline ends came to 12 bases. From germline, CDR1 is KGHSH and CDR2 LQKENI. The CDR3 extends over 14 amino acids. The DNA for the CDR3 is TGTGCCAGCTCACCCCTACAGTTGGGCACTGAAGCTTTCTTT. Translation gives CASSPLQLGTEAFF. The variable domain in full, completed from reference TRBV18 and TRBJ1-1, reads NAGVMQNPRHLVRRRGQEARLRCSPMKGHSHVYWYRQLPEEGLKFMVYLQKENIIDESGMPKERFSAEFPKEGPSILRIQQVVRGDSAAYFCASSPLQLGTEAFFGQGTRLTVV.

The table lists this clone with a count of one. The CDR3 loop reads CASSPRAGGLTDTQYF. DNA for the CDR3: TGTGCCAGCTCACCACGAGCGGGGGGGCTTACAGATACGCAGTATTTT. This rearrangement joins TRBV18 to TRBJ2-3; 10 bases map to TRBD2. Germline CDR1 KGHSH, CDR2 LQKENI. This CDR3 region has 16 residues. Trimming removed 1 base from V and 3 bases from J; junction bases left unmatched: 4.

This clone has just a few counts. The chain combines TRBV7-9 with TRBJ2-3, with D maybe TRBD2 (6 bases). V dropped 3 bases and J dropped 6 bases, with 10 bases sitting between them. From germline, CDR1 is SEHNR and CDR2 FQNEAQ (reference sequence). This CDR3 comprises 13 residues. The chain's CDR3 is CASSFEGRDTQYF. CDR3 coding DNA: TGTGCCAGCAGCTTCGAAGGGAGGGATACGCAGTATTTT.

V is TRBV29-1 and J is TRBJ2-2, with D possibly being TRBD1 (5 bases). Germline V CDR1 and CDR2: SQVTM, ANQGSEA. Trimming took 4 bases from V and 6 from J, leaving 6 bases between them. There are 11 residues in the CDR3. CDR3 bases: TGCAGCGTTGGGGGCCCCGGGGAGCTGTTTTTT. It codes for CSVGGPGELFF.

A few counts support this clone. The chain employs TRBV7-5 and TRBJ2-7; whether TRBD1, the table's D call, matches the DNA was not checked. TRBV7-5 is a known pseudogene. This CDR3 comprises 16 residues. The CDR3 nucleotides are TGTGCCAGAAGCTTATGGTCAGGGTCCGAAGCCTACGAGCAGTACGTC. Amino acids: CARSLWSGSEAYEQYV.

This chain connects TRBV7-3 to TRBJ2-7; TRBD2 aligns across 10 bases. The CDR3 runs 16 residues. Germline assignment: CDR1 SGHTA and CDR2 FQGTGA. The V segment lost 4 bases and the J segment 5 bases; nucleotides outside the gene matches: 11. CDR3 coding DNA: TGTGCCAGCAGCTCCTCTGAACTAGCGGGGTATGACGAGCAGTACTTC. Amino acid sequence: CASSSSELAGYDEQYF.

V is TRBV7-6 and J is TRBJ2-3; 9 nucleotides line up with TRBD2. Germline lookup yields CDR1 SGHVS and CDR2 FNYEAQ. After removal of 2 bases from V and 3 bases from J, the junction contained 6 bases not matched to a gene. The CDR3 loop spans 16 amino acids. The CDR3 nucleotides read TGTGCCAGCAGCTTACTCGTTCTAGCGGGGACAGATACGCAGTATTTT. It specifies CASSLLVLAGTDTQYF.

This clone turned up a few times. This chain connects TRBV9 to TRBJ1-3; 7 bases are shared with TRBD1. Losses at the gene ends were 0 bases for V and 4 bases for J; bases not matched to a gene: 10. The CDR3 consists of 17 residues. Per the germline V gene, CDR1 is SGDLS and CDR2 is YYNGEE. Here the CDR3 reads CASSVGPTGAEGNTIYF. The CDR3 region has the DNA TGTGCCAGCAGCGTAGGGCCTACAGGGGCGGAAGGAAACACCATATATTTT.

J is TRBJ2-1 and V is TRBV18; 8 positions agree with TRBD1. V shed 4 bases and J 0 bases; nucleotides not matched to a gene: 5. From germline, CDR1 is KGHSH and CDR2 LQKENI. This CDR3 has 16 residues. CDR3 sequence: CASSQTGTGSYNEQFF. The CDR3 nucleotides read TGTGCCAGCTCACAGACCGGGACAGGCTCCTACAATGAGCAGTTCTTC.

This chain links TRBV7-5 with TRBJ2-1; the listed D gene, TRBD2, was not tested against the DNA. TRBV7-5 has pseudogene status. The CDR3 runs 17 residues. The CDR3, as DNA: TGTGCCAGAAGCTTAGCGGGGGGTCGGCATACCTACAATGAGCAGTTCTTC. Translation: CARSLAGGRHTYNEQFF.

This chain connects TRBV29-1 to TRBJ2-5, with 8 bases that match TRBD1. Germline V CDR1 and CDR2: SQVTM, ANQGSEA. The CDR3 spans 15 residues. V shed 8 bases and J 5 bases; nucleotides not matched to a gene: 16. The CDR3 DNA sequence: TGCAGCACCCGGGTTGGCAGGGGGCTTACGGAGACCCAGTACTTC. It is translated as CSTRVGRGLTETQYF.

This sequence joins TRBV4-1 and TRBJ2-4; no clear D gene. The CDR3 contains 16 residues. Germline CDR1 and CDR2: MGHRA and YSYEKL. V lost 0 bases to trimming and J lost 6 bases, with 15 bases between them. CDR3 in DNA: TGCGCCAGCAGCCAAGAGTTCTTCGTCGGTGGAAACATTCAGTACTTC. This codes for CASSQEFFVGGNIQYF.

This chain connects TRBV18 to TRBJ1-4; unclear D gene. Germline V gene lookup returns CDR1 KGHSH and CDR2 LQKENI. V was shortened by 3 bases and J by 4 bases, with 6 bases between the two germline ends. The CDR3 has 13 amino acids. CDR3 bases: TGTGCCAGCTCACCCGTCCTTAATGAAAAACTGTTTTTT. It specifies CASSPVLNEKLFF.

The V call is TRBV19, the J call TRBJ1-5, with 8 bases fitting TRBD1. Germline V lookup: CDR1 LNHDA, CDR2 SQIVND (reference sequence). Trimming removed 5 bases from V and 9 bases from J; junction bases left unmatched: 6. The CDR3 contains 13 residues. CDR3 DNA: TGTGCCAGTAGTGTGGACAGGGCCCTGCCCCAGCATTTT. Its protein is CASSVDRALPQHF.

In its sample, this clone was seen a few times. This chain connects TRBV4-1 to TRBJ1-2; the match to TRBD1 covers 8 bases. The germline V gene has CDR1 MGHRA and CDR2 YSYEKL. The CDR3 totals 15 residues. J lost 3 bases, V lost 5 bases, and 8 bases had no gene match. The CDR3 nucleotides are TGCGCCAGCAGCGAATCAGGGGGCAGCGACTATGGCTACACCTTC. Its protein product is CASSESGGSDYGYTF.

CDR3 in amino acids: CSAGQVGYTF. The CDR3 DNA reads as TGCAGTGCCGGACAGGTTGGCTACACCTTC. The chain joins TRBV20-1 to TRBJ1-2, with TRBD1 identical over 7 bases. The CDR3 extends over 10 amino acids. The germline V gene has CDR1 DFQATT and CDR2 SNEGSKA (reference sequence). With V trimmed by 6 bases and J by 7 bases, 2 bases remained unmatched.

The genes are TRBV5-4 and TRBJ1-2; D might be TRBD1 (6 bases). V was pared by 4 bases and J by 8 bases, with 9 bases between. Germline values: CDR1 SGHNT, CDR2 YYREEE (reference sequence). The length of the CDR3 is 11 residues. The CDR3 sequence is CASSQGRGYTF. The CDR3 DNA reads TGTGCCAGCAGCCAGGGGAGAGGCTACACCTTC.

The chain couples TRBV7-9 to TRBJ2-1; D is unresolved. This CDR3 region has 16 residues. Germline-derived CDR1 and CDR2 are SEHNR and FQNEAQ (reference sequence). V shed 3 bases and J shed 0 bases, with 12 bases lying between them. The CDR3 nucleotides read TGTGCCAGCAGCTTGCTGACTGATCCCTCCTACAATGAGCAGTTCTTC. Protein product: CASSLLTDPSYNEQFF.

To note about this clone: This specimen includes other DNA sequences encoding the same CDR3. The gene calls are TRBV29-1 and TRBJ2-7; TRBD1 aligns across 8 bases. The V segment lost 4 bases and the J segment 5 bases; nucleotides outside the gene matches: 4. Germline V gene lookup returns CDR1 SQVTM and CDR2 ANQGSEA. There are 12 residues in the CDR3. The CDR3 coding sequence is TGCAGCGTTGTCACAGGGGGTAACGAGCAGTACGTC. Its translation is CSVVTGGNEQYV.

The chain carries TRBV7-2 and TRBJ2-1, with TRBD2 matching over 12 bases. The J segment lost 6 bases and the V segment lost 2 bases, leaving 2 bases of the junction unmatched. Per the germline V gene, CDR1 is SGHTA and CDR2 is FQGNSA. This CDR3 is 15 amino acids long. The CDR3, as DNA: TGTGCCAGCAGCTTACTAGCGGGGGGGCTCAATGAGCAGTTCTTC. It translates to CASSLLAGGLNEQFF.

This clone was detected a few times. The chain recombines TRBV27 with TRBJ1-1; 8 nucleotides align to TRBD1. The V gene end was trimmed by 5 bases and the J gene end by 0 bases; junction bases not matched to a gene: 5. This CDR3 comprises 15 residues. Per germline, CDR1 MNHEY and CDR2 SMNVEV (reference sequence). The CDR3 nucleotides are TGTGCCAGCAGTCCACCGGGACAGGTGAACACTGAAGCTTTCTTT. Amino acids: CASSPPGQVNTEAFF.